This TCR beta chain was documented in a study of read filtering for tumor transcriptome and immune sequencing. Study as a whole: DNase treatment preceded whole-transcriptome library preparation.

Sampling of bone marrow took place during active disease in every patient. This library used roughly 430 ng RNA and molecular barcoded adaptors spanning alpha/delta and beta/gamma chains. TCRdb re-called the reads with MiXCR, one entry per CDR3 protein. The data show roughly 130,000 distinct CDR3 sequences, 10% to 15% seen once. With respect to this clonotype: Its specificity is not known. A much larger clone is a single base away; this may be a read error.

Broader study findings: Correlation between methods rose after single-read clonotypes were removed. Sorted CD138-negative bone marrow cells were not purified T cells.

Sequenced input: a population of CD138-negative cells sorted from bone marrow. This TCR was sampled from a donor aged 40 or older with multiple myeloma.

As DNA, the CDR3 is TGCAGTGCTAGCCCCCGGGACAGCACCGAAGGTCGGGGGGCCCGGAGGGCCCAGTACTTC. Translating it yields CSASPRDSTEGRGARRAQYF. The chain links TRBV20-1 to TRBJ2-5; D tentatively reads TRBD1 or TRBD2 (7 bases each). V lost 3 bases and J 9 bases, leaving 38 bases between the germline ends. Germline assignment: CDR1 DFQATT and CDR2 SNEGSKA (reference sequence). This CDR3 is built from 20 residues.